This entry lists 7 T cell receptor beta chains sequenced from one sample in a study of blood T cell repertoires in COVID-19. The protocol was immunoSEQ multiplex PCR, while the TCRdb copy is restricted to in-frame clones and leaves out a portion. The sample records about 190,000 clones, less than 90% being singletons. Source material: peripheral blood. These receptors originate from a human donor in a cohort sampled during active COVID-19.

The chain has TRBV5-4 and TRBJ2-7; 9 bases are a match to TRBD1. With 0 bases clipped from V and 6 bases from J, the junction kept 4 bases outside the gene matches. CDR1 and CDR2 (germline): SGHNT, YYREEE (reference sequence). CDR3 length: 14 residues. For the CDR3, the DNA is TGTGCCAGCAGCTTGGACAGGGGGCTGGGCGAGCAGTACTTC. The encoded protein is CASSLDRGLGEQYF.

The chain is built from TRBV7-9 and TRBJ1-6, with a tentative D call TRBD1 (6 bases). This CDR3 contains 12 residues. Looked up from germline, CDR1 is SEHNR and CDR2 is FQNEAQ (reference sequence). Trimming pared 8 bases from V and 14 bases from J, leaving 16 bases between. DNA of the CDR3: TGTGCCAGCGGCCAACAGGGCTTGGCCCTCCACTTT. Protein product: CASGQQGLALHF.

The V call is TRBV7-2, the J call TRBJ2-7; TRBD1 is a possible D gene (6 bases). This CDR3 region has 12 residues. Trimming stripped 6 bases from V and 5 bases from J, with 11 bases between. Germline CDR1 reads SGHTA; CDR2 reads FQGNSA. The CDR3 DNA reads as TGTACCAGCAGTAGAGGGGGTAACGAGCAGTACTTC. It codes for CTSSRGGNEQYF. Full variable domain (outside the CDR3, taken from reference TRBV7-2 and TRBJ2-7): GAGVSQSPSNKVTEKGKDVELRCDPISGHTALYWYRQSLGQGLEFLIYFQGNSAPDKSGLPSDRFSAERTGGSVSTLTIQRTQQEDSAVYLCTSSRGGNEQYFGPGTRLTVT.

The CDR3 coding sequence is TGTGCCAGCAGCTTACTGGGAGCCTCCGGCTACACCTTC. This codes for CASSLLGASGYTF. V is TRBV7-8 and J is TRBJ1-2; D gene uncertain. The CDR3 has 13 amino acids. V lost 2 bases, J lost 8 bases, and 12 bases lay in between. The germline V gene encodes CDR1 SGHVS and CDR2 FQNEAQ.

This chain connects TRBV5-1 to TRBJ1-4, with TRBD1 identical over 7 bases. Per the germline V gene, CDR1 is SGHRS and CDR2 is YFSETQ. V was clipped by 0 bases and J by 3 bases; unmatched bases: 2. This CDR3 comprises 15 residues. CDR3: CASSLDTGANEKLFF. The DNA for the CDR3 is TGCGCCAGCAGCTTGGATACAGGGGCTAATGAAAAACTGTTTTTT.

The rearrangement links TRBV25-1 to TRBJ2-7, with TRBD2 matching 14 bases. The length of the CDR3 is 18 residues. CDR1 is MGHDK and CDR2 is SYGVNS in the germline V gene. The V and J ends lost 6 bases and 5 bases, in that order; junction bases with no gene match: 15. The CDR3 here is CASSTQPGLAGGINEQYF. CDR3 in DNA: TGTGCCAGCAGCACGCAACCTGGACTAGCGGGAGGCATCAACGAGCAGTACTTC.

The CDR3 sequence: CASGSGQGNEKLFF. The CDR3 DNA sequence: TGTGCTAGTGGTTCCGGACAGGGCAATGAAAAACTGTTTTTT. The V call is TRBV12-5, the J call TRBJ1-4, with 8 bases aligning to TRBD1. The CDR3 contains 14 residues. V trimming: 4 bases; J trimming: 5 bases; junction bases outside the gene matches: 3. Germline CDR1 and CDR2: LGHNT and FRNRAP. Supplemented by reference TRBV12-5 and TRBJ1-4, the full variable domain reads DARVTQTPRHKVTEMGQEVTMRCQPILGHNTVFWYRQTMMQGLELLAYFRNRAPLDDSGMPKDRFSAEMPDATLATLKIQPSEPRDSAVYFCASGSGQGNEKLFFGSGTQLSVL.